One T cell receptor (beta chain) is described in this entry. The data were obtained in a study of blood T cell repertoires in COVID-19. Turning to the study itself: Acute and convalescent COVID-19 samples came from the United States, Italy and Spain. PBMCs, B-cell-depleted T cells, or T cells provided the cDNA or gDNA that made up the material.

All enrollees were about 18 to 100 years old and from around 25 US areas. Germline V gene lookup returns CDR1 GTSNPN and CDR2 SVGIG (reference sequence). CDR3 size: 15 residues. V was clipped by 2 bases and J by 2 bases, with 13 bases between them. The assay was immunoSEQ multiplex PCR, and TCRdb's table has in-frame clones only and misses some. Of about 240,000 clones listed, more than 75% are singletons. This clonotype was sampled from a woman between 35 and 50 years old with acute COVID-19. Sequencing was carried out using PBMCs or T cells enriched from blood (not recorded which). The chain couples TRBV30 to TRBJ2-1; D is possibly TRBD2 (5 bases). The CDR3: CAWSLASSAYNEQFF. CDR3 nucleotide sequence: TGTGCCTGGAGTTTGGCTAGCAGCGCCTACAATGAGCAGTTCTTC.